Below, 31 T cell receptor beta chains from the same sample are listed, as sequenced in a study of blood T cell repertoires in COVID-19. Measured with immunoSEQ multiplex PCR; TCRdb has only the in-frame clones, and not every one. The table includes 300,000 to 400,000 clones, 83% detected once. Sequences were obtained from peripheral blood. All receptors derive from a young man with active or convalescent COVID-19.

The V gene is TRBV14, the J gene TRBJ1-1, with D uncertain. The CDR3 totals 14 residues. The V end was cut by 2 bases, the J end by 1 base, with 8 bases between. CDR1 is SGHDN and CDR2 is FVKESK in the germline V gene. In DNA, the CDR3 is TGTGCCAGCAGCCAACAGGTTGAGAACACTGAAGCTTTCTTT. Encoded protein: CASSQQVENTEAFF.

The CDR3 region is CASSQAINTEAFF. DNA of the CDR3: TGCGCCAGCAGCCAAGCTATAAACACTGAAGCTTTCTTT. The rearrangement joins TRBV4-1 to TRBJ1-1; D gene ambiguous. Germline-derived CDR1 and CDR2 are MGHRA and YSYEKL. This CDR3 is built from 13 residues. V was shortened by 1 base and J by 2 bases, with 5 bases between the two germline ends.

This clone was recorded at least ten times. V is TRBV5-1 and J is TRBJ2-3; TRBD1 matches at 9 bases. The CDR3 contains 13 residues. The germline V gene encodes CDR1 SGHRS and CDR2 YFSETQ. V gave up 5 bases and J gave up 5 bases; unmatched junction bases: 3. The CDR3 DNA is TGCGCCAGCAGTTGGACAGGGGTAGATACGCAGTATTTT. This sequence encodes CASSWTGVDTQYF.

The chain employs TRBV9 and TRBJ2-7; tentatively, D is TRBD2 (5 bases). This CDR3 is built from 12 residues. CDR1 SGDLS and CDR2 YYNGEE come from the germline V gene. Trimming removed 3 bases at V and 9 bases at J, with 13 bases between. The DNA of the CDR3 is TGTGCCAGCAGCGCTACGGGCGGGTGGCAGTACTTC. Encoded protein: CASSATGGWQYF. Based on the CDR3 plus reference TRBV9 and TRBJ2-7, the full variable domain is DSGVTQTPKHLITATGQRVTLRCSPRSGDLSVYWYQQSLDQGLQFLIQYYNGEERAKGNILERFSAQQFPDLHSELNLSSLELGDSALYFCASSATGGWQYFGPGTRLTVT.

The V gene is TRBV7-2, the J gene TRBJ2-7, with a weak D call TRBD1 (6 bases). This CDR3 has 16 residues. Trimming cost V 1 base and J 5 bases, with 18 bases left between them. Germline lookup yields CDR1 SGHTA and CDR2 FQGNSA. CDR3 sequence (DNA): TGTGCCAGCAGCTTAGAGGGGGTAAGCAGGGCCCACGAGCAGTACTTC. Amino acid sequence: CASSLEGVSRAHEQYF.

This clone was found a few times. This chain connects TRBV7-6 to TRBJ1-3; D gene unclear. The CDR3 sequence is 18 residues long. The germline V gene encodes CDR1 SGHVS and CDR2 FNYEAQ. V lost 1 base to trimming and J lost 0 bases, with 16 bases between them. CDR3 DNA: TGTGCCAGCAGCTTAGGCCCAGCGGAGATCTCCTCTGGAAACACCATATATTTT. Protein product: CASSLGPAEISSGNTIYF. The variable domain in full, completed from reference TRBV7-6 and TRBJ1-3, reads GAGVSQSPRYKVTKRGQDVALRCDPISGHVSLYWYRQALGQGPEFLTYFNYEAQQDKSGLPNDRFSAERPEGSISTLTIQRTEQRDSAMYRCASSLGPAEISSGNTIYFGEGSWLTVV.

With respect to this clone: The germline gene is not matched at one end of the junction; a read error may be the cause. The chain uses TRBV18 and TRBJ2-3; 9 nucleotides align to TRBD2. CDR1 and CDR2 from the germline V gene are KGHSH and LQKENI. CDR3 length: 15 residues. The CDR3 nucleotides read TGTGCCAGCTCACCACCGGGACTAGCCACAAATACGCAGTATTTT. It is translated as CASSPPGLATNTQYF.

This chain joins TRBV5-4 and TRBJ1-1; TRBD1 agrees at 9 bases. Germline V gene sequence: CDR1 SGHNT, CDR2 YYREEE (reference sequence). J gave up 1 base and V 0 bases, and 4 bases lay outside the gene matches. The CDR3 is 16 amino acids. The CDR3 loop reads CASSLGGTGRNTEAFF. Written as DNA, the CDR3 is TGTGCCAGCAGCTTGGGGGGGACAGGGAGGAACACTGAAGCTTTCTTT.

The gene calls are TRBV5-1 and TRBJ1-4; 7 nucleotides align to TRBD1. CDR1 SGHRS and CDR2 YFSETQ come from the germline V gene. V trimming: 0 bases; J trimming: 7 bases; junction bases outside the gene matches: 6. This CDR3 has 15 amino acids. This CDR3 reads CASSLAVGGVEKLFF. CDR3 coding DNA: TGCGCCAGCAGCTTGGCCGTAGGGGGCGTTGAAAAACTGTTTTTT.

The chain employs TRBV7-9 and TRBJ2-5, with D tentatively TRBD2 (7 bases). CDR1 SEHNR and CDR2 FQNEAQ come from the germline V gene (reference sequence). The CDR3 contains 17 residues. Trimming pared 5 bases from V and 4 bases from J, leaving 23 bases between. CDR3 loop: CASSQTDGGRPGETQYF. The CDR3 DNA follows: TGTGCCAGCAGCCAGACCGACGGGGGGCGTCCTGGAGAGACCCAGTACTTC.

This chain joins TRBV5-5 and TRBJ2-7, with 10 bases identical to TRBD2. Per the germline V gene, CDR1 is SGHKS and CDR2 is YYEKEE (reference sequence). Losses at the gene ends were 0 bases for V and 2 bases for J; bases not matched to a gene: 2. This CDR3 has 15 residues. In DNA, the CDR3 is TGTGCCAGCAGCTTGGTGAGCGGGAGGGCCTACGAGCAGTACTTC. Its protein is CASSLVSGRAYEQYF.

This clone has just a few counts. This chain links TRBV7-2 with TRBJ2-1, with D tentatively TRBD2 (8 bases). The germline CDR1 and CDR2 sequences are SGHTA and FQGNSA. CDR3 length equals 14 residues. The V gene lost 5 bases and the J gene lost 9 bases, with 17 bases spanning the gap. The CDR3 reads CASSRKGAGGEQFF. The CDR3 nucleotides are TGTGCCAGCAGCCGCAAGGGGGCGGGGGGTGAGCAGTTCTTC. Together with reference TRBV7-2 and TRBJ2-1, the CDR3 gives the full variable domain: GAGVSQSPSNKVTEKGKDVELRCDPISGHTALYWYRQSLGQGLEFLIYFQGNSAPDKSGLPSDRFSAERTGGSVSTLTIQRTQQEDSAVYLCASSRKGAGGEQFFGPGTRLTVL.

CDR3 DNA sequence: TGTGCCACCAGCAACGTAGGTAGGGGCATGAACTATGGCTACACCTTC. It yields the protein CATSNVGRGMNYGYTF. V usage is TRBV15 and J usage is TRBJ1-2, with D tentatively TRBD1 (5 bases). Germline assignment: CDR1 LNHNV and CDR2 YYDKDF (reference sequence). The CDR3 runs to 16 residues. Trimming removed 4 bases from V and 2 bases from J, with 17 bases in between.

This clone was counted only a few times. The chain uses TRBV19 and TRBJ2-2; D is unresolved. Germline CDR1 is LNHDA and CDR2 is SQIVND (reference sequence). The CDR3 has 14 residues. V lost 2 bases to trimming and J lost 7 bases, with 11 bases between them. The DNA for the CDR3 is TGTGCCAGTAGTATAAGTGTCCCACTCGGGGAGCTGTTTTTT. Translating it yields CASSISVPLGELFF.

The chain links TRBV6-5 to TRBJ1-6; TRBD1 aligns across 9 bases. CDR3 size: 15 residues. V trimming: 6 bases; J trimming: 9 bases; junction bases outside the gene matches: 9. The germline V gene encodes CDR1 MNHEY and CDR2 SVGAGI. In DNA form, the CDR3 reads TGTGCCAGCAGACCCGGACAGGGGAGCTTTTCACCCCTCCACTTT. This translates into CASRPGQGSFSPLHF.

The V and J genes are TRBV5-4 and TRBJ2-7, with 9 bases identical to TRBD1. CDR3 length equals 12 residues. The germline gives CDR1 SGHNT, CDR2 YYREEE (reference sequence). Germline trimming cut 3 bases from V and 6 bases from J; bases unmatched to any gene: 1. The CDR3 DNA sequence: TGTGCCAGCAGCTGGGGACAGGGCGAGCAGTACTTC. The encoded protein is CASSWGQGEQYF.

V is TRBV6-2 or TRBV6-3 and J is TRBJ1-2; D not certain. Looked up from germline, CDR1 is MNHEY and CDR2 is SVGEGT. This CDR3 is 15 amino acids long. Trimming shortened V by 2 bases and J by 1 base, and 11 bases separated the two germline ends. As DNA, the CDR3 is TGTGCCAGCAGTTACCGAGCGCGACTTAACTATGGCTACACCTTC. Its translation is CASSYRARLNYGYTF.

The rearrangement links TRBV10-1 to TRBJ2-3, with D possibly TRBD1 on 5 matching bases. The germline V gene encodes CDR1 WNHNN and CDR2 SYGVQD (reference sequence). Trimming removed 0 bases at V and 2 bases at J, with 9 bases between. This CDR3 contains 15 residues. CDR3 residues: CASSESPGPTDTQYF. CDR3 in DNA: TGCGCCAGCAGTGAGTCTCCAGGGCCCACAGATACGCAGTATTTT.

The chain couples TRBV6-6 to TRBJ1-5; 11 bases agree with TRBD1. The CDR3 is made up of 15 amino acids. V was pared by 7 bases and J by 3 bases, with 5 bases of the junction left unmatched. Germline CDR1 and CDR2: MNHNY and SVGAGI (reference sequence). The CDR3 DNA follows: TGTGCCAGCACCGGGACAGGGGGAAACAATCAGCCCCAGCATTTT. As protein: CASTGTGGNNQPQHF.

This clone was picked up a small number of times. The CDR3 region is CASSLARDNEQFF. The CDR3 coding sequence is TGTGCCAGCAGCTTAGCTAGAGATAATGAGCAGTTCTTC. This chain joins TRBV13 and TRBJ2-1; no reliable D call. Per the germline V gene, CDR1 is PRHDT and CDR2 is FYEKMQ (reference sequence). The V end lost 1 base, the J end lost 7 bases, and 8 bases lay between the germline ends. The CDR3 is 13 residues long.

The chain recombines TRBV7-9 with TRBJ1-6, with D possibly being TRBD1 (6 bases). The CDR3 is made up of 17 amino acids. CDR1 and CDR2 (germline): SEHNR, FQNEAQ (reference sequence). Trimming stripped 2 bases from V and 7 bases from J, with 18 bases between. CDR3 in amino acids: CASSLKAGAAFNSPLHF. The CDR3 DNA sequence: TGTGCCAGCAGCTTAAAGGCAGGGGCGGCCTTCAATTCACCCCTCCACTTT.

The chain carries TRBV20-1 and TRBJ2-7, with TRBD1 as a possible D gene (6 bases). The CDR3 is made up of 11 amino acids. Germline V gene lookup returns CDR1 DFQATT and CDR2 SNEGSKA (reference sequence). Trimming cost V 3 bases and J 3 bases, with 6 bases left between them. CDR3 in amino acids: CSASRGYEQYF. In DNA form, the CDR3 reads TGCAGTGCTAGCAGGGGCTACGAGCAGTACTTC.

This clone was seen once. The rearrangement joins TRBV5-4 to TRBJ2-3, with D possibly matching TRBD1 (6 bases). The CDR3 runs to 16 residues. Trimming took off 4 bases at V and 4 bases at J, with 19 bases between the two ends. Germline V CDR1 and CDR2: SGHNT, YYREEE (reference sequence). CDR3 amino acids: CASSPTTLAGADTQYF. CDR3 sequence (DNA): TGTGCCAGCAGCCCGACAACTCTAGCAGGGGCAGATACGCAGTATTTT.

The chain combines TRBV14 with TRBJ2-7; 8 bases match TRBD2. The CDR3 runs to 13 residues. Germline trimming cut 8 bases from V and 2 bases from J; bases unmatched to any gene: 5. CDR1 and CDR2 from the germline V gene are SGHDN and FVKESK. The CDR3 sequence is CASRGGGTYEQYF. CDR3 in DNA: TGTGCCAGCCGGGGGGGCGGGACCTACGAGCAGTACTTC.

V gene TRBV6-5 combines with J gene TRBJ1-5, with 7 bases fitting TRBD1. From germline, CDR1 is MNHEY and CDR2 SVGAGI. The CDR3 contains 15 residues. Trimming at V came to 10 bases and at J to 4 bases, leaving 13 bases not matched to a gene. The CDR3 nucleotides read TGTGCCACCACCAGGGGGTGGGGGGAGAATCAGCCCCAGCATTTT. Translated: CATTRGWGENQPQHF.

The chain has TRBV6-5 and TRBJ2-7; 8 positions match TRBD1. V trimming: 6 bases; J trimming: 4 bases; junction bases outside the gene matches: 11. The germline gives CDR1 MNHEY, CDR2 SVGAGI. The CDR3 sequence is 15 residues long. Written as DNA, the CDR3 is TGTGCCAGCAGATCCTCTATCGACAGGGGATACGAGCAGTACTTC. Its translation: CASRSSIDRGYEQYF.

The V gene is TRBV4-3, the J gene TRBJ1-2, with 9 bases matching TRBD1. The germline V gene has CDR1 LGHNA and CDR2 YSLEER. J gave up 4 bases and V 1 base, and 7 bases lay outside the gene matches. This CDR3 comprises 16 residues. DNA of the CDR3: TGCGCCAGCAGCCAAGTCCCGGGACAGGGAACCTATGGCTACACCTTC. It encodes CASSQVPGQGTYGYTF.

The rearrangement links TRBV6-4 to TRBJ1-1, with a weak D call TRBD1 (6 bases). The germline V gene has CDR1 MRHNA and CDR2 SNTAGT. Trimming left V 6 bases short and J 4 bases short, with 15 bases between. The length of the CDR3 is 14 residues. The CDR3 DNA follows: TGTGCCAGCAGCGGCAGGGGAGATCCCACTGAAGCTTTCTTT. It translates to CASSGRGDPTEAFF.

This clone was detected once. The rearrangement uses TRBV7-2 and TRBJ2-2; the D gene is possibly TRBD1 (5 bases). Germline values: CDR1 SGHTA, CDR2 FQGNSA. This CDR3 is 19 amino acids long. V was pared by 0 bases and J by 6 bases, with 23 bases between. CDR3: CASSLALQAAPEVAGELFF. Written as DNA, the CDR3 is TGTGCCAGCAGCTTAGCGTTACAGGCAGCCCCTGAGGTGGCCGGGGAGCTGTTTTTT.

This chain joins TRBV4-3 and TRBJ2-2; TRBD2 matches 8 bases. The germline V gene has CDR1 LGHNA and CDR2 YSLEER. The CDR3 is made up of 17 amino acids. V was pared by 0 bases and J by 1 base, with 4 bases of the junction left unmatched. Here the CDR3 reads CASSQEPLAGNTGELFF. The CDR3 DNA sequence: TGCGCCAGCAGCCAAGAGCCGCTAGCGGGGAACACCGGGGAGCTGTTTTTT.

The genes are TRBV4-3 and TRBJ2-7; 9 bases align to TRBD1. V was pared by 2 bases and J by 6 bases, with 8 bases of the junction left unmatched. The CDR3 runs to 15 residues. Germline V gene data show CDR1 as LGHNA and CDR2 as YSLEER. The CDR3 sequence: CASSQIWDRVSEQYF. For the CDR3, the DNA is TGCGCCAGCAGCCAAATTTGGGACAGGGTCTCCGAGCAGTACTTC.